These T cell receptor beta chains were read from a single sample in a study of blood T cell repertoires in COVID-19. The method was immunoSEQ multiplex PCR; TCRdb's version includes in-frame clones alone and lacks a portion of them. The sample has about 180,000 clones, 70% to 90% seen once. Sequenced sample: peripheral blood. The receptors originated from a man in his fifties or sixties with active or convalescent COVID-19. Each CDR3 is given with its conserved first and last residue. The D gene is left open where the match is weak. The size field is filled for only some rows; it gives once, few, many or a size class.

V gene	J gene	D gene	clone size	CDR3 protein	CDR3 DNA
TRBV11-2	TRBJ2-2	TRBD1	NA	CASSLGWGQGHTGELFF	TGTGCCAGCAGCTTAGGGTGGGGACAGGGACACACCGGGGAGCTGTTTTTT
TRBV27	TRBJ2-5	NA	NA	CASSELGPQETQYF	TGTGCCAGCAGTGAACTAGGACCCCAAGAGACCCAGTACTTC
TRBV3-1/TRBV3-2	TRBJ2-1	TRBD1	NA	CASSPGQGKSEQFF	TGTGCCAGCAGCCCGGGACAGGGGAAGAGTGAGCAGTTCTTC
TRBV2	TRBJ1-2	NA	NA	CASSDSVNYGYTF	TGTGCCAGCAGTGATTCAGTTAACTATGGCTACACCTTC
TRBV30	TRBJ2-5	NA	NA	CACDASGGGETQYF	TGTGCCTGCGATGCGTCCGGGGGTGGGGAGACCCAGTACTTC
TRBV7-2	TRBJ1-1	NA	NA	CASSLEGGGYTEAFF	TGTGCCAGCAGCTTAGAGGGGGGAGGGTACACTGAAGCTTTCTTT
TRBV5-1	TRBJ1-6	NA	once	CASSLVGSRYNSPLHF	TGCGCCAGCAGCTTGGTCGGATCTAGGTATAATTCACCCCTCCACTTT
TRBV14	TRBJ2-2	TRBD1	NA	CASSRTGTNTGELFF	TGTGCCAGCAGCCGGACAGGAACGAACACCGGGGAGCTGTTTTTT
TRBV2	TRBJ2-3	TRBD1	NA	CASSEGNRGGADTQYF	TGTGCCAGCAGTGAGGGGAACAGGGGCGGAGCAGATACGCAGTATTTT
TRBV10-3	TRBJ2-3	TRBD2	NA	CAISQGLAGEKSSTDTQYF	TGTGCCATCAGTCAGGGACTAGCGGGAGAAAAATCTAGCACAGATACGCAGTATTTT
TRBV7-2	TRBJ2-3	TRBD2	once	CASSFLSRGASDTQYF	TGTGCCAGCAGCTTCCTCTCGCGGGGGGCCTCAGATACGCAGTATTTT
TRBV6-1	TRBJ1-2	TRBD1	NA	CASSEGQGPLGYTF	TGTGCCAGCAGTGAAGGACAGGGACCACTTGGCTACACCTTC
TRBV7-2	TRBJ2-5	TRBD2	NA	CASSPHGGVETQYF	TGTGCCAGCAGCCCGCACGGGGGGGTGGAGACCCAGTACTTC
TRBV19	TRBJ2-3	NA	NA	CASSIAGLDSSTDTQYF	TGTGCCAGTAGTATAGCAGGGCTGGATTCTAGCACAGATACGCAGTATTTT
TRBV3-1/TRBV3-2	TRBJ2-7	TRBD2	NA	CASSQEWREGGEQYF	TGTGCCAGCAGCCAAGAATGGCGGGAGGGGGGCGAGCAGTACTTC
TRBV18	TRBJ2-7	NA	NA	CASSPRQSQGYEQYF	TGTGCCAGCTCCCCAAGACAGAGCCAGGGATACGAGCAGTACTTC
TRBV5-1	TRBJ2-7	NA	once	CASSLAASVSSEQYF	TGCGCCAGCAGCTTGGCGGCTAGCGTATCGTCCGAGCAGTACTTC
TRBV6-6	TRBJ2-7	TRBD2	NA	CASSPGLAGAHSYEQYF	TGTGCCAGCAGTCCGGGACTAGCGGGGGCCCACTCCTACGAGCAGTACTTC
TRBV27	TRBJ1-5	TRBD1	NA	CASSLYWDSRPGSNQPQHF	TGTGCCAGCAGTCTATACTGGGACAGCCGACCGGGGAGCAATCAGCCCCAGCATTTT
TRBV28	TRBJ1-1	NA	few	CASSLSGLEAFF	TGTGCCAGCAGTTTATCAGGGCTTGAAGCTTTCTTT
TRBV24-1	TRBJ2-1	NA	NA	CATSDNGQLYNEQFF	TGTGCCACCAGTGATAACGGACAGCTATACAATGAGCAGTTCTTC
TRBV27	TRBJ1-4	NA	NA	CASSLWAGGEKLFF	TGTGCCAGCAGTTTATGGGCAGGTGGTGAAAAACTGTTTTTT
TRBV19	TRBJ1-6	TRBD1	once	CASSGQGYVNSPLHF	TGTGCCAGTTCGGGACAGGGATACGTGAATTCACCCCTCCACTTT
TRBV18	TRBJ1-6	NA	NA	CASSPPTGGSSPLHF	TGTGCCAGCTCACCACCGACCGGCGGGAGTTCACCCCTCCACTTT
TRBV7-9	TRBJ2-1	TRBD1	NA	CASSFGQGGDEQFF	TGTGCCAGCAGCTTTGGACAGGGAGGCGATGAGCAGTTCTTC
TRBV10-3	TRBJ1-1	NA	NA	CAISGGVVNTEAFF	TGTGCCATCAGTGGGGGCGTCGTGAACACTGAAGCTTTCTTT
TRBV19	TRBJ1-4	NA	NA	CASRFGNSRYEKLFF	TGTGCCAGTAGATTCGGGAACAGTCGGTATGAAAAACTGTTTTTT